These 22 T cell receptor beta chains share one sample of origin, sequenced in a study of human CD8 memory T cell subsets. It was UMI-labeled 5' RACE by which the TCR beta libraries were made. TCRdb reprocessed the 5' RACE reads, with one entry per CDR3 protein and no DNA. The sample is made up of almost 7,500 distinct CDR3 sequences, and the top ten hold 20% to 30% of it. TPEX cells were exhausted-like CCR7+ PD-1+ TIGIT+ early memory CD8+ T cells. What was sequenced was CD8+ T cells from PBMCs. The receptor set was obtained from a human donor in good health.

This clonotype is deemed large by its frequency. The chain recombines TRBV5-1 with TRBJ2-7; TCRdb returns TRBD2, unconfirmable since there is no DNA. From germline, CDR1 is SGHRS and CDR2 YFSETQ. This CDR3 spans 15 amino acids. The CDR3 region is CASSLGSSLAYEQYF.

The chain links TRBV20-1 to TRBJ2-5; the TRBD1 assignment by TCRdb is unverifiable without DNA. The CDR3 is 12 residues long. Germline CDR1 and CDR2: DFQATT and SNEGSKA (reference sequence). The chain's CDR3 is CSAVIQGSFPYF.

Frequency places this clonotype as medium-sized. V and J are TRBV5-1 and TRBJ1-1; the TCRdb call, TRBD1, lacks DNA for checking. The CDR3 has 15 residues. Germline lookup yields CDR1 SGHRS and CDR2 YFSETQ. The CDR3 region is CASSKRTGQNTEAFF. Looking up the rest from reference TRBV5-1 and TRBJ1-1 gives the full variable domain: KAGVTQTPRYLIKTRGQQVTLSCSPISGHRSVSWYQQTPGQGLQFLFEYFSETQRNKGNFPGRFSGRQFSNSRSEMNVSTLELGDSALYLCASSKRTGQNTEAFFGQGTRLTVV.

This chain uses TRBV28 with TRBJ1-5. This CDR3 spans 18 amino acids. Germline V lookup: CDR1 MDHEN, CDR2 SYDVKM. CDR3 residues: CASSLEVATAYSNQPQHF.

The chain combines TRBV5-1 with TRBJ2-7; TCRdb returns TRBD1, unconfirmable since there is no DNA. Per the germline V gene, CDR1 is SGHRS and CDR2 is YFSETQ. The CDR3 sequence is 13 residues long. This CDR3 is CASSFWQGYEQYF.

According to its frequency, this clonotype is medium-sized. This sequence joins TRBV7-2 and TRBJ2-2. Per the germline V gene, CDR1 is SGHTA and CDR2 is FQGNSA. There are 15 residues in the CDR3. The CDR3: CASSPVGGGTGELFF.

The chain employs TRBV5-6 and TRBJ1-5. The germline V gene encodes CDR1 SGHDT and CDR2 YYEEEE. The CDR3 runs to 13 residues. The CDR3 sequence: CASSLGESQPQHF.

The J gene is TRBJ2-5, the V gene TRBV4-2; the D gene TCRdb calls, TRBD2, cannot be checked with no DNA. CDR1 is LGHNA, CDR2 YNFKEQ, per germline. The length of the CDR3 is 16 residues. CDR3 loop: CASSPGASGHQETQYF.

V is TRBV12-3 or TRBV12-4 and J is TRBJ2-7; no DNA is available, so the TRBD1 call from TCRdb remains unchecked. The CDR3 loop spans 14 amino acids. The chain's CDR3 is CASSRGTGVFEQYF.

The chain recombines TRBV11-2 with TRBJ1-1; TCRdb lists TRBD1, though no DNA is available to test this call. This CDR3 region has 14 residues. CDR1 and CDR2 (germline): SGHAT, FQNNGV. CDR3: CASSGQGANTEAFF. The whole variable domain, remainder taken from reference TRBV11-2 and TRBJ1-1, is EAGVAQSPRYKIIEKRQSVAFWCNPISGHATLYWYQQILGQGPKLLIQFQNNGVVDDSQLPKDRFSAERLKGVDSTLKIQPAKLEDSAVYLCASSGQGANTEAFFGQGTRLTVV.

By frequency, this clonotype registers medium-sized (0.01 to 0.1%). The V and J genes are TRBV27 and TRBJ2-4. The CDR3 covers 16 residues. Germline values: CDR1 MNHEY, CDR2 SMNVEV (reference sequence). CDR3 in amino acids: CASSLRNGYGKNIQYF.

V gene TRBV19 combines with J gene TRBJ2-1; TCRdb names TRBD2, which stays unverified in the absence of DNA. The germline gives CDR1 LNHDA, CDR2 SQIVND (reference sequence). The CDR3 totals 15 residues. The CDR3 protein is CASSLAGSTYNEQFF.

Frequency places this clonotype as medium-sized. V usage is TRBV7-9 and J usage is TRBJ2-1; the D call from TCRdb, TRBD1, cannot be confirmed without DNA. The CDR3 is 15 amino acids. CDR1 is SEHNR and CDR2 is FQNEAQ in the germline V gene (reference sequence). The CDR3 protein is CASSREGVRWMEQFF.

This clonotype shows up as medium-sized by frequency. The V and J genes are TRBV7-9 and TRBJ2-5; with no DNA, the TCRdb D assignment of TRBD1 cannot be verified. The CDR3 has 14 amino acids. Germline values: CDR1 SEHNR, CDR2 FQNEAQ (reference sequence). CDR3 loop: CASGGLRQQETQYF.

This CDR3 reads CASSSSGTDDNYGYTF. V gene TRBV7-9 combines with J gene TRBJ1-2; the D call of TRBD1 rests on TCRdb alone, since no DNA is present to check it. The CDR3 is made up of 16 amino acids. The germline CDR1 and CDR2 sequences are SEHNR and FQNEAQ (reference sequence).

Measured by frequency, this clonotype is medium-sized. The rearrangement uses TRBV5-1 and TRBJ1-1. Looked up from germline, CDR1 is SGHRS and CDR2 is YFSETQ. The CDR3 extends over 13 amino acids. CDR3 residues: CASSLEGNTEAFF.

This chain joins TRBV12-3 or TRBV12-4 and TRBJ1-1. This CDR3 has 12 residues. CDR3 sequence: CASSAGFTEAFF.

This clonotype is classed as large by frequency. The rearrangement links TRBV20-1 to TRBJ2-5; absent DNA, TCRdb's TRBD1 call cannot be checked. The germline V gene has CDR1 DFQATT and CDR2 SNEGSKA (reference sequence). The CDR3 length is 16 residues. The CDR3 spells CSAGGPRGMKGETQYF.

By frequency, this clonotype registers medium-sized. The chain recombines TRBV5-1 with TRBJ2-5. CDR1 is SGHRS, CDR2 YFSETQ, per germline. The CDR3 totals 12 residues. The CDR3 loop is CASSLGEETQYF.

The chain joins TRBV5-1 to TRBJ1-4; TCRdb's assignment of TRBD1 cannot be checked, as there is no DNA. This CDR3 is built from 11 residues. Germline V gene lookup returns CDR1 SGHRS and CDR2 YFSETQ. CDR3 in amino acids: CASSPGEKLFF.

The rearrangement uses TRBV7-6 and TRBJ1-1; checking the TCRdb D call of TRBD1 is not possible without DNA. This CDR3 contains 13 residues. CDR1 is SGHVS, CDR2 FNYEAQ, per germline. CDR3: CASSDRVNTEAFF.

This chain joins TRBV3-1 and TRBJ1-1. The CDR3 totals 15 residues. Looked up from germline, CDR1 is LGHDT and CDR2 is YNNKEL (reference sequence). CDR3 amino acids: CASSQFADMNTEAFF. The full variable domain, completed using reference TRBV3-1 and TRBJ1-1, is DTAVSQTPKYLVTQMGNDKSIKCEQNLGHDTMYWYKQDSKKFLKIMFSYNNKELIINETVPNRFSPKSPDKAHLNLHINSLELGDSAVYFCASSQFADMNTEAFFGQGTRLTVV.